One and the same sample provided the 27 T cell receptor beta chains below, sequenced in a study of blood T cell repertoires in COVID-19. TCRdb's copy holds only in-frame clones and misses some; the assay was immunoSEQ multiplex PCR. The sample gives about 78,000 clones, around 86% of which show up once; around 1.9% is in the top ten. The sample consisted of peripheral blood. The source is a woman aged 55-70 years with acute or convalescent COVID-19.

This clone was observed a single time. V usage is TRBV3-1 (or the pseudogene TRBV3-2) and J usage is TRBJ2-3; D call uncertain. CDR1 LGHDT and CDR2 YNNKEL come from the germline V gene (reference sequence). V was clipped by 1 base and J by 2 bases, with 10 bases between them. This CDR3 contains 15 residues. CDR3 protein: CASSQASRFTDTQYF. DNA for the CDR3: TGTGCCAGCAGCCAAGCATCTAGGTTCACAGATACGCAGTATTTT.

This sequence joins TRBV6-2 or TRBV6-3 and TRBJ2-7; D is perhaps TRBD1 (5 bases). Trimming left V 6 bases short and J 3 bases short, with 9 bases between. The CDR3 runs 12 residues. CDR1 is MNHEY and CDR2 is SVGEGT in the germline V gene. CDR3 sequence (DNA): TGTGCCAGCAGCGGACATCTCTACGAGCAGTACTTC. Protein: CASSGHLYEQYF.

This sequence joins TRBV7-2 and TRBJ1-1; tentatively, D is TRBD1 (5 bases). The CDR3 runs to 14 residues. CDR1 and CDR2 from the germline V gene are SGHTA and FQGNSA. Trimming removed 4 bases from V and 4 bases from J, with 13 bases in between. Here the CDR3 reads CASSSQGYGTEAFF. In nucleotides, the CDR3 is TGTGCCAGCAGCTCCCAGGGTTACGGCACTGAAGCTTTCTTT.

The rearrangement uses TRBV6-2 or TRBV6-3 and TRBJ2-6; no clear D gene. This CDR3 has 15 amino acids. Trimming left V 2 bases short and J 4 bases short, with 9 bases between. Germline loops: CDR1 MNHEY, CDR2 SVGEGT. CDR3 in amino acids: CASSYLAGGANVLTF. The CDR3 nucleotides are TGTGCCAGCAGTTACCTTGCCGGGGGGGCCAACGTCCTGACTTTC.

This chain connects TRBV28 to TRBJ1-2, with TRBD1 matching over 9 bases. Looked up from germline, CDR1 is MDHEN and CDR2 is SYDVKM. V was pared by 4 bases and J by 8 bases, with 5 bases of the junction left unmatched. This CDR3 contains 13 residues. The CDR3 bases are TGTGCCAGCAGTTCACAGGGGGCTGGGGGCTACACCTTC. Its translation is CASSSQGAGGYTF.

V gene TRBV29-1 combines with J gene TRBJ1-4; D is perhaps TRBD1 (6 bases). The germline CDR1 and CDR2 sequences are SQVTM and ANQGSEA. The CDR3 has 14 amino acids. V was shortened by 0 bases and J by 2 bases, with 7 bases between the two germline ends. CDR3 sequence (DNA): TGCAGCGTTGAAGAGCAGGGGACTAATGAAAAACTGTTTTTT. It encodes CSVEEQGTNEKLFF. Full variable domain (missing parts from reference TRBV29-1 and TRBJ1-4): SAVISQKPSRDICQRGTSLTIQCQVDSQVTMMFWYRQQPGQSLTLIATANQGSEATYESGFVIDKFPISRPNLTFSTLTVSNMSPEDSSIYLCSVEEQGTNEKLFFGSGTQLSVL.

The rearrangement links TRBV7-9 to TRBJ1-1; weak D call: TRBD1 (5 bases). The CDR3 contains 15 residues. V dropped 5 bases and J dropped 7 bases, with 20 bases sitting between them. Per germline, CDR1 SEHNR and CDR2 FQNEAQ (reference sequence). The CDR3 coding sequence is TGTGCCAGCAGCCCACGTAGAAGGGGTGCGGTTGAAGCTTTCTTT. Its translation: CASSPRRRGAVEAFF.

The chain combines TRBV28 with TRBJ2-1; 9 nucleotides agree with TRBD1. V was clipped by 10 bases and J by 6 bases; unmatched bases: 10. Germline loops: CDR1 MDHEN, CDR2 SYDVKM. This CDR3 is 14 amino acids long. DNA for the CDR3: TGTGCCATCAACCCGCGGGACAGGGTCAATGAGCAGTTCTTC. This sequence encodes CAINPRDRVNEQFF.

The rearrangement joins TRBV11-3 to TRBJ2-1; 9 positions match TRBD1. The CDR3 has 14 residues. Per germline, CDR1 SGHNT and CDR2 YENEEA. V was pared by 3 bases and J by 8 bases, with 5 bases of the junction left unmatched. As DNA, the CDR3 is TGTGCCAGCAGCTTCTCGGACAGGGGCCATGAGCAGTTCTTC. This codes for CASSFSDRGHEQFF.

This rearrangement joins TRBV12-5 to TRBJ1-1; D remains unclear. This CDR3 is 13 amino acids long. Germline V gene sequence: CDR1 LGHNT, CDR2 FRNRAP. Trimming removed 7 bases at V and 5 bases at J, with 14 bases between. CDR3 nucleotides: TGTGCTAGTGCCCCCGGCGGGTGGACTGAAGCTTTCTTT. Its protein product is CASAPGGWTEAFF. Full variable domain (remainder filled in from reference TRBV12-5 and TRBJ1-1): DARVTQTPRHKVTEMGQEVTMRCQPILGHNTVFWYRQTMMQGLELLAYFRNRAPLDDSGMPKDRFSAEMPDATLATLKIQPSEPRDSAVYFCASAPGGWTEAFFGQGTRLTVV.

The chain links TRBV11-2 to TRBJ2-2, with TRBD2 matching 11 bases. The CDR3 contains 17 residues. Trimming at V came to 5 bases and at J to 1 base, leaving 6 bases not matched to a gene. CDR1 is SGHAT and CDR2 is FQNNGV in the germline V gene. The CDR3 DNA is TGTGCCAGCAGCCTGACCGGACTAGCGGGGAACACCGGGGAGCTGTTTTTT. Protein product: CASSLTGLAGNTGELFF.

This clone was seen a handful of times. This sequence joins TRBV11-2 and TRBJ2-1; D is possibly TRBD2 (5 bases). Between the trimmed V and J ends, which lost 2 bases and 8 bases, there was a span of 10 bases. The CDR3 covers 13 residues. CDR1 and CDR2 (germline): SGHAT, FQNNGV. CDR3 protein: CASSLNWRDEQFF. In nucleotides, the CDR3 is TGTGCCAGCAGCTTAAATTGGCGGGATGAGCAGTTCTTC.

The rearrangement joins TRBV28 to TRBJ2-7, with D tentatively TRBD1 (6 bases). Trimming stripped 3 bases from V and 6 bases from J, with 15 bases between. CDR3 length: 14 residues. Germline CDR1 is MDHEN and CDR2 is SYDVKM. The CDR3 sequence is CASSFGTPHPEQYF. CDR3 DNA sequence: TGTGCCAGCAGTTTCGGGACACCACACCCCGAGCAGTACTTC.

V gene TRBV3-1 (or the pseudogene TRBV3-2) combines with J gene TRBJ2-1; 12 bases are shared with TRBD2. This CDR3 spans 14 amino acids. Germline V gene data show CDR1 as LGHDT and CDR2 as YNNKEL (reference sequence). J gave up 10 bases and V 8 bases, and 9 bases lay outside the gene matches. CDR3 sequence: CASARLAGVQEQFF. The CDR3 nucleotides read TGTGCCAGCGCCCGACTAGCGGGAGTACAGGAGCAGTTCTTC.

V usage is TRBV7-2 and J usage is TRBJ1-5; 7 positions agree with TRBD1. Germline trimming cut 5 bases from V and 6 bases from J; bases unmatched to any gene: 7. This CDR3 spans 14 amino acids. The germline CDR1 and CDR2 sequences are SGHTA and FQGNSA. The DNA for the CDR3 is TGTGCCAGCAGCGAAAGGACAGGTGGTCAGCCCCAGCATTTT. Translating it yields CASSERTGGQPQHF.

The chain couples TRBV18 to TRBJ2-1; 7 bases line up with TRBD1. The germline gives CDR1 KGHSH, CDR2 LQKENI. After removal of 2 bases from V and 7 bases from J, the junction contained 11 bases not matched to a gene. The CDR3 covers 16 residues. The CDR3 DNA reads TGTGCCAGCTCACCAAGCGAGACAGGGCCGGGGAATGAGCAGTTCTTC. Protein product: CASSPSETGPGNEQFF. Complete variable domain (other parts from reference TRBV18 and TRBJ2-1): NAGVMQNPRHLVRRRGQEARLRCSPMKGHSHVYWYRQLPEEGLKFMVYLQKENIIDESGMPKERFSAEFPKEGPSILRIQQVVRGDSAAYFCASSPSETGPGNEQFFGPGTRLTVL.

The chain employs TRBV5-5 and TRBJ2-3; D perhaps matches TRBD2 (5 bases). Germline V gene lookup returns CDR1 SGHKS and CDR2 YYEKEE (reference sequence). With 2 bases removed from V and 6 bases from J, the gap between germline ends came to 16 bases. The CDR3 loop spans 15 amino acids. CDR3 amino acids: CASSFNLPREDTQYF. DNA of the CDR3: TGTGCCAGCAGCTTTAACTTGCCGAGGGAGGATACGCAGTATTTT.

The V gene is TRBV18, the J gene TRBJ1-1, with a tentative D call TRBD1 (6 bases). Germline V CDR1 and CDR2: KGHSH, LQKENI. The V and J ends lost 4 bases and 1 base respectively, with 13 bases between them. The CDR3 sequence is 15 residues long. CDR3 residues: CASSRGGAGNTEAFF. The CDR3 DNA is TGTGCCAGCTCACGGGGGGGCGCGGGGAACACTGAAGCTTTCTTT.

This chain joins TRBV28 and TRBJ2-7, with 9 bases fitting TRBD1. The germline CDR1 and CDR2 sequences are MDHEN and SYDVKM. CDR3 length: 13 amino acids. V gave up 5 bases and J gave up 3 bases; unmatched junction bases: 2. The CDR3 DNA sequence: TGTGCCAGCAGTAAGGGACAGGGCTACGAGCAGTACTTC. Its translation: CASSKGQGYEQYF. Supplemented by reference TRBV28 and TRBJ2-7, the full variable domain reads DVKVTQSSRYLVKRTGEKVFLECVQDMDHENMFWYRQDPGLGLRLIYFSYDVKMKEKGDIPEGYSVSREKKERFSLILESASTNQTSMYLCASSKGQGYEQYFGPGTRLTVT.

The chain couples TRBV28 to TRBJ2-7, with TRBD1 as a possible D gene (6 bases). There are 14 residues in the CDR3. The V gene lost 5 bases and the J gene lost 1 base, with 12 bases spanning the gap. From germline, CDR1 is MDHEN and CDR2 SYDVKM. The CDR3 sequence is CASSGTFRSYEQYF. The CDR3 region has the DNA TGTGCCAGCAGTGGGACATTTCGTTCCTACGAGCAGTACTTC.

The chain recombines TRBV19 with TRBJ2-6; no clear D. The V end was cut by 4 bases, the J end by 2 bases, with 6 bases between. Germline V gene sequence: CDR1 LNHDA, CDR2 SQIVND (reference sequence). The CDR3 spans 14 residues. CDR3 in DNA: TGTGCCAGTAGTACGCAGACTGGGGCCAACGTCCTGACTTTC. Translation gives CASSTQTGANVLTF.

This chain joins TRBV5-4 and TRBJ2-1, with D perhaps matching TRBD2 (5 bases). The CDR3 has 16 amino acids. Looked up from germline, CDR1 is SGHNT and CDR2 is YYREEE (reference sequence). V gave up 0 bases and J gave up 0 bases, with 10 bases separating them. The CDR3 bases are TGTGCCAGCAGCTTGGAGCTAGCAGACTCCTACAATGAGCAGTTCTTC. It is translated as CASSLELADSYNEQFF.

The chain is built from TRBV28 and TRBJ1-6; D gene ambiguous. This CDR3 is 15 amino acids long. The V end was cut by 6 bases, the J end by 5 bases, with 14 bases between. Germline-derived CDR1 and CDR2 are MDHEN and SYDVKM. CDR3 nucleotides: TGTGCCAGCAGACTCGGGAGGATGGATAATTCACCCCTCCACTTT. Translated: CASRLGRMDNSPLHF.

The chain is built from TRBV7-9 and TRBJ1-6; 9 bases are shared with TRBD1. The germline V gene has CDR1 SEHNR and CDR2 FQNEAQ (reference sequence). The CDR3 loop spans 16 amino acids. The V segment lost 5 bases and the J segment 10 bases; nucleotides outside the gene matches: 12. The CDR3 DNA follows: TGTGCCAGCAGCCCCTACGGACAGGGGACAGCATCACCCCTCCACTTT. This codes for CASSPYGQGTASPLHF.

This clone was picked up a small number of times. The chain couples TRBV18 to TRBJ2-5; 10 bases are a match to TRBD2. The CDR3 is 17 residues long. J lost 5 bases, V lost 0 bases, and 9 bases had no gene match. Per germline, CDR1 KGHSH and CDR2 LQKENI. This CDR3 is CASSPPIIAGGLETQYF. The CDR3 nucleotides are TGTGCCAGCTCACCACCGATAATAGCGGGGGGATTGGAGACCCAGTACTTC.

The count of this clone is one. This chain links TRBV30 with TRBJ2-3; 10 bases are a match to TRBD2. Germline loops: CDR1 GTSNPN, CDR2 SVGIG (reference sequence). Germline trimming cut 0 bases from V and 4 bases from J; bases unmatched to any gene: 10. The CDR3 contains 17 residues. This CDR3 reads CAWSVRVGLAGADTQYF. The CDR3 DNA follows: TGTGCCTGGAGTGTACGGGTGGGGCTAGCGGGAGCAGATACGCAGTATTTT.

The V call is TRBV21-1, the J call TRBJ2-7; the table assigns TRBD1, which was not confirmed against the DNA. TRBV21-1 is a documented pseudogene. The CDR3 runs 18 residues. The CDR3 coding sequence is TGTGCCAGCAGCCCAAAGGAAGGCAGGGGGCCCACCCTGGAGGAGCAGTACTTC. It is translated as CASSPKEGRGPTLEEQYF.